The next 14 T cell receptor beta chains were all read from a single sample in a study of identical twins. MiXCR, applied by TCRdb to the 5' RACE reads, yields one record per CDR3 protein. Here the sample spans approximately 300,000 distinct CDR3 sequences, more than 8% being singletons. The sample was also reused in another study, on yellow fever vaccine responses in identical twins.

Source material: CD8+ T cells sorted from blood. The receptors were gathered from a woman between 18 and 29 years old in good health.

This clonotype has ten or more counts. V gene TRBV6-4 combines with J gene TRBJ2-1; 10 bases map to TRBD2. With 2 bases clipped from V and 6 bases from J, the junction kept 1 base outside the gene matches. The CDR3 spans 14 residues. Germline V gene data show CDR1 as MRHNA and CDR2 as SNTAGT. CDR3 coding DNA: TGTGCCAGCAGTGACCTAGCGGGGGCCAATGAGCAGTTCTTC. Translating gives CASSDLAGANEQFF.

This clonotype was counted only a few times. The chain links TRBV5-1 to TRBJ2-7; perhaps TRBD1 as D (5 bases). CDR3 length equals 14 residues. The V and J ends lost 1 base and 1 base respectively, with 9 bases between them. CDR1 and CDR2 from the germline V gene are SGHRS and YFSETQ. DNA of the CDR3: TGCGCCAGCAGCTTGTCTCAGGGATCCTACGAGCAGTACTTC. It codes for CASSLSQGSYEQYF.

Many counts were recorded for this clonotype. The CDR3 sequence: CASSEAGPSGANVLTF. The CDR3 bases are TGTGCCAGCAGTGAAGCGGGGCCCTCTGGGGCCAACGTCCTGACTTTC. The V call is TRBV25-1, the J call TRBJ2-6; possibly TRBD2 for D (6 bases). The germline V gene has CDR1 MGHDK and CDR2 SYGVNS. This CDR3 region has 16 residues. V lost 2 bases, J lost 0 bases, and 8 bases lay in between.

This clonotype was detected once. The genes are TRBV6-5 and TRBJ2-3; 9 bases agree with TRBD2. The V and J ends lost 2 bases and 0 bases, in that order; junction bases with no gene match: 6. The length of the CDR3 is 17 residues. Germline CDR1 reads MNHEY; CDR2 reads SVGAGI. CDR3 nucleotide sequence: TGTGCCAGCAGTTACCAGACTAGCGGTGTTAGCACAGATACGCAGTATTTT. It encodes CASSYQTSGVSTDTQYF.

Ten or more counts support this clonotype. The chain carries TRBV29-1 and TRBJ2-7, with TRBD1 identical over 12 bases. V was clipped by 5 bases and J by 2 bases; unmatched bases: 10. CDR3 size: 16 residues. CDR1 and CDR2 from the germline V gene are SQVTM and ANQGSEA. CDR3 loop: CSVTGTGGSFPYEQYF. DNA for the CDR3: TGCAGCGTTACCGGGACAGGGGGCTCCTTTCCCTACGAGCAGTACTTC.

The J gene is TRBJ2-2, the V gene TRBV10-3, with TRBD2 identical over 10 bases. Germline V gives CDR1 ENHRY, CDR2 SYGVKD. J was trimmed by 8 bases and V by 2 bases; bases with no gene match: 2. CDR3 length: 14 amino acids. CDR3 DNA sequence: TGTGCCATCAGTGAGCCGGGACTAGCGGGGGAGCTGTTTTTT. It is translated as CAISEPGLAGELFF.

Points on this clonotype: This may be a read error, as it is one base from a much larger clone. This chain links TRBV9 with TRBJ2-1, with 11 positions matching TRBD2. In germline, CDR1 is SGDLS, CDR2 YYNGEE. V lost 0 bases to trimming and J lost 4 bases; unmatched junction nucleotides: 9. The CDR3 loop spans 18 amino acids. The CDR3 nucleotides are TGTGCCAGCAGCGTAGCTAGCGGGGGGAGCGCCGCTTACAATGAGCAGTTCTTC. It codes for CASSVASGGSAAYNEQFF.

On this clonotype: Germline and junction disagree at one end, which may indicate a read error. This chain joins TRBV3-1 and TRBJ2-7; tentatively, D is TRBD1 (6 bases). The CDR3 has 14 amino acids. Germline V gene sequence: CDR1 LGHDT, CDR2 YNNKEL (reference sequence). The CDR3 loop is CTSSPDRIYYEQYF. In DNA, the CDR3 is TGTACCAGCAGCCCAGACAGGATTTACTACGAGCAGTACTTC.

This chain connects TRBV2 to TRBJ2-1, with 9 positions matching TRBD2. Germline CDR1 SNHLY, CDR2 FYNNEI. The V gene end was trimmed by 4 bases and the J gene end by 0 bases; junction bases not matched to a gene: 10. There are 18 residues in the CDR3. Written as DNA, the CDR3 is TGTGCCAGCAGTGGAATGGGAGCTAGCGGGGCCTCCTACAATGAGCAGTTCTTC. Translated: CASSGMGASGASYNEQFF. Based on the CDR3 plus reference TRBV2 and TRBJ2-1, the full variable domain is EPEVTQTPSHQVTQMGQEVILRCVPISNHLYFYWYRQILGQKVEFLVSFYNNEISEKSEIFDDQFSVERPDGSNFTLKIRSTKLEDSAMYFCASSGMGASGASYNEQFFGPGTRLTVL.

The chain combines TRBV10-3 with TRBJ2-6; 8 bases align to TRBD1. Per germline, CDR1 ENHRY and CDR2 SYGVKD. The CDR3 extends over 16 amino acids. V was pared by 10 bases and J by 5 bases, with 13 bases of the junction left unmatched. Here the CDR3 DNA reads TGTGCCACGGGGACAGGTTTTCTCTGGTGGGCCAACGTCCTGACTTTC. Translating gives CATGTGFLWWANVLTF.

This chain connects TRBV9 to TRBJ2-7; 7 bases match TRBD1. V gave up 3 bases and J gave up 7 bases; unmatched junction bases: 13. The length of the CDR3 is 15 residues. Germline CDR1 reads SGDLS; CDR2 reads YYNGEE. CDR3 in amino acids: CASSAGRGAGGEQYF. In DNA, the CDR3 is TGTGCCAGCAGCGCAGGACGGGGAGCAGGGGGAGAGCAGTACTTC.

Ten or more counts support this clonotype. An end of the junction does not agree with germline; a read error may underlie this. The chain couples TRBV7-7 to TRBJ2-2, with D hard to call. The CDR3 is 13 residues long. Germline lookup yields CDR1 SSHAT and CDR2 FNYEAQ (reference sequence). CDR3: CASSLVVAGELFF. The CDR3 DNA follows: TGTGCTAGCAGCTTAGTTGTCGCCGGGGAGCTGTTTTTT.

This clonotype was seen more than once but under ten times. The chain combines TRBV20-1 with TRBJ2-6, with TRBD1 matching over 10 bases. CDR1 and CDR2 from the germline V gene are DFQATT and SNEGSKA (reference sequence). V was pared by 6 bases and J by 2 bases, with 10 bases of the junction left unmatched. The CDR3 covers 17 residues. This CDR3 reads CSAPMTGGAPGANVLTF. CDR3 DNA: TGCAGTGCCCCTATGACAGGGGGCGCCCCTGGGGCCAACGTCCTGACTTTC.

This clonotype was seen a few times. This chain joins TRBV20-1 and TRBJ2-1; TRBD2 agrees at 10 bases. Germline values: CDR1 DFQATT, CDR2 SNEGSKA (reference sequence). V lost 5 bases, J lost 8 bases, and 12 bases stayed unmatched. The length of the CDR3 is 15 residues. In DNA, the CDR3 is TGCAGTGCTGTGTCCCTAGCGGGAGTGGGCGATGAGCAGTTCTTC. This sequence encodes CSAVSLAGVGDEQFF.